This TCR beta chain was captured by sequencing in a study of Ad26.COV2.S vaccination and SARS-CoV-2 variants. This CDR3 is 16 amino acids long. Germline CDR1 is MRHNA and CDR2 is SNTAGT. Unmatched junction bases numbered 10, after V lost 5 bases and J lost 5 bases. Treatment in this sample: 19 received Ad26.COV2.S at low or high dose, single or two shots; 5 received placebo; per-sample allocation not given. After the first vaccine or placebo injection, samples were drawn on day 63. Sequencing was performed with immunoSEQ multiplex PCR; in TCRdb, only in-frame clones are kept and a portion is missing. The data hold 300,000 to 350,000 clones, with around 81% observed a single time.

The chain combines TRBV6-4 with TRBJ2-3; 10 bases map to TRBD2. Sequencing was performed on peripheral blood, taken in a trial of Ad26.COV2.S vaccine versus placebo. The receptor's source is a person between 18 and 65 years old who received the Ad26.COV2.S COVID-19 vaccine or a placebo. For the CDR3, the DNA is TGTGCCAGCAGTCTTGTAGCGGGGGGACCGGGAGATACGCAGTATTTT. As protein: CASSLVAGGPGDTQYF.